The next 30 T cell receptor beta chains were all read from a single sample in a study of response to subunit inactivated influenza vaccine. TCRdb independently ran MiXCR on the RT-PCR reads; one entry per CDR3 protein. The sample holds over 300,000 distinct CDR3 sequences; 21% are singletons and the top ten take more than 8.5%. This material consisted of PBMCs from blood, taken less than 22 months after vaccination. The receptor set was obtained from a man between 50 and 69 years old who received an inactivated influenza vaccine.

The CDR3 DNA follows: TGTGCCATCAGCGATCAAACAGGGGGACCGTCCTACGAGCAGTACTTC. It yields the protein CAISDQTGGPSYEQYF. The chain employs TRBV10-3 and TRBJ2-7; TRBD1 matches 8 bases. Germline loops: CDR1 ENHRY, CDR2 SYGVKD. J was trimmed by 1 base and V by 6 bases; bases with no gene match: 11. The CDR3 has 16 residues.

The chain combines TRBV25-1 with TRBJ2-7; D is uncertain. Germline CDR1 and CDR2: MGHDK and SYGVNS. This CDR3 contains 12 residues. The ends were cut back, 7 bases at V and 2 bases at J, with 9 bases in the middle. In DNA form, the CDR3 reads TGTGCCAGCATAGACGGAGCCTACGAGCAGTACTTC. This sequence encodes CASIDGAYEQYF.

This clonotype was recorded a few times. The rearrangement joins TRBV27 to TRBJ2-1; TRBD2 aligns across 7 bases. With 4 bases clipped from V and 5 bases from J, the junction kept 11 bases outside the gene matches. Germline-derived CDR1 and CDR2 are MNHEY and SMNVEV (reference sequence). The CDR3 sequence is 16 residues long. The CDR3 bases are TGTGCCAGCAGTTCCCGACTAGCCCGAGGGGACAATGAGCAGTTCTTC. It encodes CASSSRLARGDNEQFF.

At least ten counts were recorded for this clonotype. The chain links TRBV20-1 to TRBJ1-5; the match to TRBD1 covers 7 bases. The V gene's germline CDR1 is DFQATT and CDR2 SNEGSKA (reference sequence). The CDR3 length is 13 residues. V gave up 1 base and J gave up 7 bases; unmatched junction bases: 4. Written as DNA, the CDR3 is TGCAGTGCTAGAGGGACAGGAATACAGCCCCAGCATTTT. Translation gives CSARGTGIQPQHF.

This clonotype was picked up a small number of times. This chain joins TRBV24-1 and TRBJ2-2, with D possibly matching TRBD2 (7 bases). The CDR3 contains 17 residues. The V end was cut by 7 bases, the J end by 5 bases, with 22 bases between. CDR1 and CDR2 from the germline V gene are KGHDR and SFDVKD. The CDR3 DNA follows: TGTGCCACCAGCGATCACCTCTGGGCGGGGGCTACCGGGGAGCTGTTTTTT. Translated: CATSDHLWAGATGELFF.

The rearrangement joins TRBV2 to TRBJ1-3; 10 bases align to TRBD1. The germline gives CDR1 SNHLY, CDR2 FYNNEI. The junction had 5 bases not matched to a gene; V was cut back by 7 bases and J by 2 bases. This CDR3 is 15 amino acids long. The CDR3 sequence: CASKAGQGAGNTIYF. The CDR3 DNA reads as TGTGCCAGCAAGGCCGGACAGGGGGCTGGAAACACCATATATTTT. The full variable domain, with the rest looked up from reference TRBV2 and TRBJ1-3, is EPEVTQTPSHQVTQMGQEVILRCVPISNHLYFYWYRQILGQKVEFLVSFYNNEISEKSEIFDDQFSVERPDGSNFTLKIRSTKLEDSAMYFCASKAGQGAGNTIYFGEGSWLTVV.

The CDR3 region is CASSLPIYGGYEQYF. In DNA, the CDR3 is TGTGCCAGCAGCCTCCCCATTTATGGGGGTTACGAGCAGTACTTC. The chain employs TRBV28 and TRBJ2-7, with D perhaps being TRBD1 or TRBD2 (5 bases each). This CDR3 comprises 15 residues. V was cut by 6 bases and J by 4 bases, with 19 bases left in between. CDR1 is MDHEN and CDR2 is SYDVKM in the germline V gene.

This clonotype appeared many times. This chain links TRBV7-9 with TRBJ2-1; possible D gene TRBD2, 5 bases. The CDR3 spans 13 residues. The ends were cut back, 0 bases at V and 10 bases at J, with 10 bases in the middle. Germline lookup yields CDR1 SEHNR and CDR2 FQNEAQ (reference sequence). CDR3 sequence: CASSLALGEEQFF. CDR3 bases: TGTGCCAGCAGCTTAGCCCTCGGGGAGGAGCAGTTCTTC.

The gene calls are TRBV7-3 and TRBJ2-7; 9 bases align to TRBD2. The CDR3 is 15 amino acids. The ends lost 3 bases at V and 6 bases at J; junction bases unmatched: 9. From germline, CDR1 is SGHTA and CDR2 FQGTGA. The CDR3 loop reads CASSLGASGKGEQYF. The CDR3, as DNA: TGTGCCAGCAGCTTGGGGGCTAGCGGGAAAGGCGAGCAGTACTTC.

This clonotype was counted only a few times. V is TRBV7-2 and J is TRBJ1-1; D uncertain. Trimming cost V 1 base and J 1 base, with 10 bases left between them. The CDR3 length is 15 residues. Germline V gene data show CDR1 as SGHTA and CDR2 as FQGNSA. The CDR3 DNA follows: TGTGCCAGCAGCTTAGTTCCGAGAACGAACACTGAAGCTTTCTTT. This codes for CASSLVPRTNTEAFF.

The chain recombines TRBV12-5 with TRBJ2-2; the D is unclear. V shed 0 bases and J shed 0 bases, with 11 bases lying between them. Germline loops: CDR1 LGHNT, CDR2 FRNRAP. The CDR3 contains 17 residues. CDR3 protein: CASGLVVTPANTGELFF. Written as DNA, the CDR3 is TGTGCTAGTGGTTTGGTAGTTACGCCAGCGAACACCGGGGAGCTGTTTTTT.

This clonotype was seen a handful of times. V and J are TRBV2 and TRBJ1-6, with 8 positions matching TRBD1. Germline V gives CDR1 SNHLY, CDR2 FYNNEI. The V gene end was trimmed by 8 bases and the J gene end by 4 bases; junction bases not matched to a gene: 1. The CDR3 runs 13 residues. CDR3 loop: CASRTGYNSPLHF. CDR3 nucleotides: TGTGCCAGCCGGACAGGGTATAATTCACCCCTCCACTTT.

This clonotype was counted between two and nine times. The chain has TRBV19 and TRBJ2-5; D gene uncertain. This CDR3 region has 14 residues. In germline, CDR1 is LNHDA, CDR2 SQIVND (reference sequence). The V end lost 8 bases, the J end lost 2 bases, and 15 bases lay between the germline ends. In nucleotides, the CDR3 is TGTGCCAGTTCAACCGATGTGGAGCAAGAGACCCAGTACTTC. Amino acid sequence: CASSTDVEQETQYF. The entire variable domain, with the rest obtained from reference TRBV19 and TRBJ2-5, is as follows: DGGITQSPKYLFRKEGQNVTLSCEQNLNHDAMYWYRQDPGQGLRLIYYSQIVNDFQKGDIAEGYSVSREKKESFPLTVTSAQKNPTAFYLCASSTDVEQETQYFGPGTRLLVL.

This clonotype was seen a few times. The chain uses TRBV6-1 and TRBJ1-4; 8 bases map to TRBD1. Germline CDR1 MNHNS, CDR2 SASEGT. Trimming cost V 9 bases and J 5 bases; bases outside gene matches: 2. The length of the CDR3 is 12 residues. The CDR3 is CASDRGNEKLFF. In DNA, the CDR3 is TGTGCCAGTGACAGGGGCAATGAAAAACTGTTTTTT.

This clonotype was seen a handful of times. V is TRBV10-2 and J is TRBJ2-7; the D is unclear. The germline V gene has CDR1 WSHSY and CDR2 SAAADI. This CDR3 contains 12 residues. V gave up 5 bases and J gave up 3 bases, with 8 bases separating them. DNA for the CDR3: TGCGCCAGCAGTCCTTCGGTCTACGAGCAGTACTTC. It codes for CASSPSVYEQYF.

The chain employs TRBV7-7 and TRBJ2-7; D might be TRBD2 (6 bases). V gave up 4 bases and J gave up 2 bases, with 9 bases separating them. This CDR3 has 13 residues. The V gene's germline CDR1 is SSHAT and CDR2 FNYEAQ (reference sequence). In DNA, the CDR3 is TGTGCCAGCAGCTGGGGACTTCCCTACGAGCAGTACTTC. Its translation: CASSWGLPYEQYF.

V usage is TRBV4-3 and J usage is TRBJ1-5; D is uncertain. Per germline, CDR1 LGHNA and CDR2 YSLEER. Trimming left V 0 bases short and J 4 bases short, with 4 bases between. CDR3 length: 13 amino acids. The CDR3 DNA sequence: TGCGCCAGCAGCCAAGATCAGAATCAGCCCCAGCATTTT. It encodes CASSQDQNQPQHF.

This clonotype came up a few times. The V and J genes are TRBV20-1 and TRBJ1-6; D may be TRBD1 (6 bases). Germline loops: CDR1 DFQATT, CDR2 SNEGSKA (reference sequence). The CDR3 is 14 amino acids. V was trimmed by 1 base and J by 5 bases, leaving 9 bases between them. The DNA of the CDR3 is TGCAGTGCTAGAGGGGACACGAATAATTCACCCCTCCACTTT. Its translation is CSARGDTNNSPLHF.

This clonotype was picked up a small number of times. The genes are TRBV7-9 and TRBJ2-5, with D maybe TRBD2 (5 bases). Germline V gene sequence: CDR1 SEHNR, CDR2 FQNEAQ (reference sequence). Trimming removed 2 bases from V and 2 bases from J, with 12 bases in between. The CDR3 sequence is 15 residues long. As DNA, the CDR3 is TGTGCCAGCAGCTTAAGCCCGACTAATCAAGAGACCCAGTACTTC. Its protein is CASSLSPTNQETQYF.

The rearrangement uses TRBV12-3 or TRBV12-4 and TRBJ2-5, with D tentatively TRBD1 (7 bases). The CDR3 spans 14 residues. Between the trimmed V and J ends, which lost 3 bases and 4 bases, there was a span of 12 bases. CDR3: CASSFGQGGETQYF. For the CDR3, the DNA is TGTGCCAGCAGTTTTGGGCAGGGGGGAGAGACCCAGTACTTC.

This chain uses TRBV21-1 with TRBJ2-3; the table gives TRBD2 as D, unverified against the DNA. TRBV21-1 is assigned pseudogene status. The CDR3 sequence is 17 residues long. CDR3 protein: CASSSRRTPDATDTQYF. DNA of the CDR3: TGTGCCAGCAGCTCCCGAAGGACTCCCGATGCGACAGATACGCAGTATTTT.

This clonotype has just one count. The chain carries TRBV12-3 or TRBV12-4 and TRBJ2-6; no definite D call. V gave up 7 bases and J gave up 3 bases, with 7 bases separating them. The CDR3 is 13 residues long. The CDR3 region has the DNA TGTGCCAGCACCAGTAGTGGGGCCAACGTCCTGACTTTC. Amino acids: CASTSSGANVLTF.

This CDR3 reads CASSKDRALSPLHF. CDR3 nucleotide sequence: TGTGCCAGCAGCAAAGACAGGGCTCTTTCACCCCTCCACTTT. V is TRBV21-1 and J is TRBJ1-6; the table's D call of TRBD1 was not tested on the DNA. TRBV21-1 is listed as a pseudogene. The CDR3 length is 14 residues.

V usage is TRBV2 and J usage is TRBJ2-7, with TRBD2 matching 7 bases. J lost 1 base, V lost 4 bases, and 13 bases had no gene match. Germline CDR1 SNHLY, CDR2 FYNNEI. This CDR3 region has 17 residues. The CDR3 spells CASSAGASGTISYEQYF. DNA for the CDR3: TGTGCCAGCAGTGCCGGTGCTTCGGGGACTATATCCTACGAGCAGTACTTC.

V usage is TRBV19 and J usage is TRBJ2-2; 8 positions agree with TRBD2. Trimming removed 9 bases from V and 2 bases from J; junction bases left unmatched: 8. The CDR3 is 15 amino acids. The V gene's germline CDR1 is LNHDA and CDR2 SQIVND (reference sequence). The CDR3, as DNA: TGTGCCAGCTACCCGGGAGGGTCCAACACCGGGGAGCTGTTTTTT. Its translation: CASYPGGSNTGELFF.

The chain has TRBV5-4 and TRBJ1-2; 9 bases are a match to TRBD1. This CDR3 is built from 16 residues. V lost 1 base to trimming and J lost 4 bases; unmatched junction nucleotides: 8. Germline assignment: CDR1 SGHNT and CDR2 YYREEE (reference sequence). CDR3 residues: CASSLPGTGRFYGYTF. The DNA of the CDR3 is TGTGCCAGCAGCTTGCCCGGGACAGGGAGATTCTATGGCTACACCTTC.

Many counts were recorded for this clonotype. J is TRBJ1-5 and V is TRBV4-3; perhaps TRBD1 as D (6 bases). V gave up 6 bases and J gave up 7 bases, with 19 bases separating them. Germline CDR1 LGHNA, CDR2 YSLEER. The CDR3 contains 15 residues. CDR3 region: CASSEGRGAGQPQHF. The CDR3 DNA sequence: TGCGCCAGCAGTGAGGGGAGGGGGGCAGGGCAGCCCCAGCATTTT.

The chain uses TRBV21-1 and TRBJ1-1; the table assigns TRBD1, which was not confirmed against the DNA. TRBV21-1 is an annotated pseudogene. The CDR3 extends over 15 amino acids. The CDR3 DNA reads TGTGCCAGCAGCAAACGACAGGGTCAAACGACTGAAGCTTTCTTT. The encoded protein is CASSKRQGQTTEAFF.

This clonotype was counted many times. The rearrangement links TRBV5-1 to TRBJ1-2; TRBD1 aligns across 8 bases. The CDR3 runs 15 residues. In germline, CDR1 is SGHRS, CDR2 YFSETQ. V dropped 3 bases and J dropped 2; count of bases not matched to a gene: 6. The CDR3 region has the DNA TGCGCCAGCAGCTCACGACAGGGGCGAAACTATGGCTACACCTTC. It encodes CASSSRQGRNYGYTF. The full variable domain, rest sourced from reference TRBV5-1 and TRBJ1-2, is KAGVTQTPRYLIKTRGQQVTLSCSPISGHRSVSWYQQTPGQGLQFLFEYFSETQRNKGNFPGRFSGRQFSNSRSEMNVSTLELGDSALYLCASSSRQGRNYGYTFGSGTRLTVV.

The chain recombines TRBV4-3 with TRBJ2-1; 9 bases agree with TRBD1. Trimming cost V 3 bases and J 8 bases; bases outside gene matches: 5. The CDR3 sequence is 14 residues long. Per germline, CDR1 LGHNA and CDR2 YSLEER. CDR3 DNA: TGCGCCAGCAGCCAGGGACAGGGACCCTATGAGCAGTTCTTC. It yields the protein CASSQGQGPYEQFF.